Sequencing of this TCR beta chain was carried out in a study of Ad26.COV2.S vaccination and SARS-CoV-2 variants. Study-wide points: Placebo recipients and vaccine recipients were similar in non-spike TCR breadth. While placebo recipients had lower spike-specific TCR breadth, vaccine recipients had more.

Concerning this clone itself: Its cognate antigen is unknown.

Treatment indicated: about 20 received Ad26.COV2.S at low or high dose, single or two shots; about 5 received placebo; per-sample allocation not given. Collection of samples fell on day 63 after the first vaccine or placebo injection. In the vaccine, an Ad26 vector expressed the SARS-CoV-2 spike of the Wuhan strain. CDR1 SGHNT and CDR2 YENEEA come from the germline V gene. V dropped 0 bases and J dropped 7; count of bases not matched to a gene: 8. This CDR3 region has 16 residues. Data came from immunoSEQ multiplex PCR; TCRdb stores just in-frame clones and leaves some out. The sample carries about 420,000 clones, approximately 88% recorded once.

This TCR was recovered from a person aged 18-60 years who received the Ad26.COV2.S COVID-19 vaccine or a placebo. The chain joins TRBV11-3 to TRBJ2-1, with TRBD1 matching 8 bases. Sequences were derived from peripheral blood, sampled in a trial of Ad26.COV2.S vaccine versus placebo. The CDR3 sequence: CASSLDLQGARNEQFF. CDR3 in DNA: TGTGCCAGCAGCTTAGATCTGCAGGGGGCAAGGAATGAGCAGTTCTTC. The entire variable domain, with the rest obtained from reference TRBV11-3 and TRBJ2-1, is as follows: EAGVVQSPRYKIIEKKQPVAFWCNPISGHNTLYWYLQNLGQGPELLIRYENEEAVDDSQLPKDRFSAERLKGVDSTLKIQPAELGDSAVYLCASSLDLQGARNEQFFGPGTRLTVL.